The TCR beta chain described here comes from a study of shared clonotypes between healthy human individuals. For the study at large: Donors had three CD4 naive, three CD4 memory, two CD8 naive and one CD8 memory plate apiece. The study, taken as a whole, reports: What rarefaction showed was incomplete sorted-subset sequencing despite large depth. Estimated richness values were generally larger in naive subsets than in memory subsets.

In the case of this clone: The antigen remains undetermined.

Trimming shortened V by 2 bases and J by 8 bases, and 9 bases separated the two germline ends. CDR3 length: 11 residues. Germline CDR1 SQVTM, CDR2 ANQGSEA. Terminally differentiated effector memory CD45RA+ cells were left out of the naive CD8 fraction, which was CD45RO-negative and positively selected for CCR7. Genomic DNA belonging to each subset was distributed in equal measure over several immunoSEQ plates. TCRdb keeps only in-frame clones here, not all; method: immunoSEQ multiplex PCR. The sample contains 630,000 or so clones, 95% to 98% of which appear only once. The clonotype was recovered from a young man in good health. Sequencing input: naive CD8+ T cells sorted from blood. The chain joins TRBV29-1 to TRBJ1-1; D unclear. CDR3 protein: CSVERLGEAFF. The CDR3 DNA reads TGCAGCGTTGAAAGACTAGGGGAAGCTTTCTTT.